The clone carrying this T cell receptor beta chain was detected only once. The data originate from a study of blood T cell repertoires in COVID-19. The table came from immunoSEQ multiplex PCR; TCRdb's copy has only in-frame clones and leaves some out. The data show 250,000 to 400,000 clones, around 90% seen once. CDR3 size: 15 residues. Germline CDR1 LGHNA, CDR2 YNFKEQ. Trimming left V 0 bases short and J 8 bases short, with 16 bases between. Sequenced input: PBMCs or T cells enriched from blood (not recorded which). This rearrangement joins TRBV4-2 to TRBJ1-2; tentative D call: TRBD1 (6 bases). The TCR comes from a man aged 55-75 years who had recovered from COVID-19. For the CDR3, the DNA is TGTGCCAGCAGCCAAGATGGGGGCAGCTTGGGGGGCTACACCTTC. It is translated as CASSQDGGSLGGYTF.